A single sample is the source of the 13 T cell receptor beta chains below, sequenced in a study of neurological immune-mediated disorders. Documented time point: technical triplicate 2. TCRdb re-derived calls from the 5' RACE reads in MiXCR, one entry per CDR3 protein. The table shows tens of thousands of distinct CDR3 sequences, with 20% to 30% occurring only once. Sequenced input: PBMCs. The receptors come from a man aged 60 to 69 with HTLV-1-associated myelopathy (HAM/TSP).

This clonotype has ten or more counts. The chain joins TRBV20-1 to TRBJ2-3; TRBD2 agrees at 8 bases. Germline assignment: CDR1 DFQATT and CDR2 SNEGSKA (reference sequence). The CDR3 length is 14 residues. With V trimmed by 1 base and J by 4 bases, 4 bases remained unmatched. The CDR3 protein is CSARGAGGPDTQYF. CDR3 nucleotide sequence: TGCAGTGCTAGAGGGGCGGGAGGACCAGATACGCAGTATTTT.

This clonotype was picked up many times. CDR3 protein: CATARGFGETQYF. For the CDR3, the DNA is TGCGCCACCGCAAGAGGGTTCGGAGAGACCCAGTACTTC. The chain employs TRBV5-1 and TRBJ2-5, with D possibly matching TRBD2 (5 bases). V dropped 9 bases and J dropped 4 bases, with 16 bases sitting between them. The CDR3 is made up of 13 amino acids. CDR1 is SGHRS, CDR2 YFSETQ, per germline.

Concerning this clonotype itself: Compared with germline, one end of the junction differs, possibly owing to a read error. This rearrangement joins TRBV24-1 to TRBJ2-3; TRBD1 agrees at 9 bases. The CDR3 contains 14 residues. Germline assignment: CDR1 KGHDR and CDR2 SFDVKD. The CDR3 region is CVTRDRVSTDTQYF. Written as DNA, the CDR3 is TGTGTCACCAGGGACAGGGTGAGCACAGATACGCAGTATTTT.

This clonotype was seen ten or more times. V is TRBV5-1 and J is TRBJ2-7, with D possibly called TRBD1 or TRBD2 (5 bases each). Germline V gives CDR1 SGHRS, CDR2 YFSETQ. V shed 0 bases and J shed 5 bases, with 15 bases lying between them. The CDR3 covers 15 residues. Here the CDR3 reads CASSLAGKRGDEQYF. Here the CDR3 DNA reads TGCGCCAGCAGCTTGGCGGGGAAAAGGGGTGACGAGCAGTACTTC.

There are many counts of this clonotype. The rearrangement uses TRBV28 and TRBJ2-5; 9 positions agree with TRBD2. Germline V gives CDR1 MDHEN, CDR2 SYDVKM. The CDR3 has 13 amino acids. V shed 10 bases and J 4 bases; nucleotides not matched to a gene: 7. CDR3 in amino acids: CATVLAGVETQYF. DNA for the CDR3: TGTGCCACAGTTTTAGCGGGAGTAGAGACCCAGTACTTC.

A few counts support this clonotype. V and J are TRBV12-3 or TRBV12-4 and TRBJ2-1, with 10 positions matching TRBD2. J gave up 1 base and V 5 bases, and 2 bases lay outside the gene matches. CDR3 length equals 15 residues. In DNA form, the CDR3 reads TGTGCCAGCAGTCAACTAGCGGGATCCTACAATGAGCAGTTCTTC. Translating gives CASSQLAGSYNEQFF.

This clonotype was observed many times. The rearrangement links TRBV12-3 or TRBV12-4 to TRBJ2-3; D may be TRBD2 (5 bases). The CDR3 covers 15 residues. Trimming took 3 bases from V and 1 from J, leaving 11 bases between them. For the CDR3, the DNA is TGTGCCAGCAGTTTTTTGGAGGCAGGCACAGATACGCAGTATTTT. Its translation is CASSFLEAGTDTQYF.

V usage is TRBV20-1 and J usage is TRBJ2-1; 7 nucleotides align to TRBD1. The CDR3 totals 14 residues. Trimming at V came to 6 bases and at J to 1 base, leaving 6 bases not matched to a gene. The germline V gene has CDR1 DFQATT and CDR2 SNEGSKA (reference sequence). This CDR3 reads CSAINRGSYNEQFF. DNA for the CDR3: TGCAGTGCCATAAACAGGGGTTCCTACAATGAGCAGTTCTTC.

The chain links TRBV28 to TRBJ2-7; 9 positions agree with TRBD2. Germline-derived CDR1 and CDR2 are MDHEN and SYDVKM. Trimming at V came to 7 bases and at J to 6 bases, leaving 10 bases not matched to a gene. The CDR3 totals 14 residues. The CDR3: CASKVLAGPGEQYF. The CDR3 nucleotides are TGTGCCAGCAAAGTGCTAGCGGGACCAGGCGAGCAGTACTTC. The complete variable domain, with remaining parts taken from reference TRBV28 and TRBJ2-7, reads DVKVTQSSRYLVKRTGEKVFLECVQDMDHENMFWYRQDPGLGLRLIYFSYDVKMKEKGDIPEGYSVSREKKERFSLILESASTNQTSMYLCASKVLAGPGEQYFGPGTRLTVT.

This clonotype was counted many times. CDR3 residues: CASSLHTGDNSPLHF. For the CDR3, the DNA is TGTGCCAGCAGTTTGCATACGGGCGATAATTCACCCCTCCACTTT. The rearrangement links TRBV28 to TRBJ1-6; unclear D gene. Germline CDR1 MDHEN, CDR2 SYDVKM. Trimming took 3 bases from V and 5 from J, leaving 11 bases between them. The CDR3 contains 15 residues.

With regard to this clonotype: Sequence at one end of the junction differs from germline and may be a read error. This chain uses TRBV3-1 with TRBJ1-1, with D unresolved. CDR3 length equals 13 residues. The germline V gene has CDR1 LGHDT and CDR2 YNNKEL (reference sequence). The CDR3 loop reads CASNQGLITEAFF. DNA for the CDR3: TGTGCCAGCAACCAAGGGTTGATCACTGAAGCTTTCTTT.

There are many counts of this clonotype. The chain recombines TRBV5-1 with TRBJ2-5; tentative D call: TRBD2 (5 bases). The CDR3 covers 15 residues. V dropped 4 bases and J dropped 2 bases, with 15 bases sitting between them. CDR1 is SGHRS, CDR2 YFSETQ, per germline. The CDR3, as DNA: TGCGCCAGCAGCCCGGACTCCGGGTCACAAGAGACCCAGTACTTC. It specifies CASSPDSGSQETQYF.

There are many counts of this clonotype. The rearrangement uses TRBV29-1 and TRBJ1-1; 7 bases are shared with TRBD1. There are 12 residues in the CDR3. V shed 4 bases, J shed 4 bases, and the junction held 3 bases outside the gene matches. The germline gives CDR1 SQVTM, CDR2 ANQGSEA. The CDR3, as DNA: TGCAGCGTTGCAGGGGGGATCACTGAAGCTTTCTTT. It translates to CSVAGGITEAFF.